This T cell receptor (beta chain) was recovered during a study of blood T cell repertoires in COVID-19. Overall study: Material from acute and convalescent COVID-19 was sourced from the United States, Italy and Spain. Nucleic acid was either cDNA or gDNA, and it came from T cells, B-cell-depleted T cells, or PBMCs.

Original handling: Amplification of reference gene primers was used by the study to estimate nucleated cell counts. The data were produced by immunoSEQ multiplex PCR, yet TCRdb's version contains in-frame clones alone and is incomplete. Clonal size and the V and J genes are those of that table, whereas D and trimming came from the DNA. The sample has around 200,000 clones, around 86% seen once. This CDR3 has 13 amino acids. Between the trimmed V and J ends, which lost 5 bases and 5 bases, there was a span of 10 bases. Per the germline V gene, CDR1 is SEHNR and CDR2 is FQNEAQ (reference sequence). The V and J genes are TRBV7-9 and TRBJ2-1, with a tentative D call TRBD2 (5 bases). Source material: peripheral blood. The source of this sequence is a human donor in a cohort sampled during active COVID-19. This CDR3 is CASSPGMDNEQFF. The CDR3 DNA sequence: TGTGCCAGCAGCCCGGGGATGGACAATGAGCAGTTCTTC.